The entry that follows covers one T cell receptor (beta chain) sequence. Its specificity is not known. The sample belongs to a study of T-cell memory formation after mild COVID-19. At the level of the study: TCR clusters showed largely donor specificity. Study-wide results and caveats: Some clones that responded turned up in pre-infection memory, which suggests that cross-reactive memory joined in. Mainly in CM and EM were contracting CD4+ clones; CD8+ were in EMRA.

TCRalpha and TCRbeta libraries used 5'RACE with constant-segment primers and UMIs. TCRdb re-derived calls from the 5' RACE reads in MiXCR, one entry per CDR3 protein. The sample consists of 150,000 to 200,000 distinct CDR3 sequences, around 10% of them appearing once. Germline lookup yields CDR1 MNHEY and CDR2 SVGAGI. This CDR3 has 13 residues. Trimming took 3 bases from V and 5 from J, leaving 10 bases between them. V and J are TRBV6-5 and TRBJ1-2, with unresolved D. The sample was PBMCs or a T cell subset sorted from them (not recorded which). This receptor was obtained from a man younger than 35 who had mild COVID-19 (a few samples of this study predate the infection). Cell type and time point are not known. CDR3 sequence (DNA): TGTGCCAGCAGTTATAACAAAGGTTATGGCTACACCTTC. Encoded protein: CASSYNKGYGYTF.